Following are 9 T cell receptor beta chains from one sample sequenced in a study of control samples from healthy donors and cancer patients. Sequencing used immunoSEQ multiplex PCR; TCRdb keeps in-frame clones, though not all of them. The sample has approximately 82,000 clones, approximately 94% seen once. Sequences were obtained from blood. The receptor set was obtained from a young woman in good health.

The chain combines TRBV7-2 with TRBJ1-1; D is possibly TRBD1 (5 bases). Germline lookup yields CDR1 SGHTA and CDR2 FQGNSA. Trimming pared 5 bases from V and 6 bases from J, leaving 16 bases between. This CDR3 contains 14 residues. Here the CDR3 reads CASSLYRGVAEAFF. The CDR3, as DNA: TGTGCCAGCAGCCTATACCGGGGGGTCGCTGAAGCTTTCTTT. Variable domain in full (rest from reference TRBV7-2 and TRBJ1-1): GAGVSQSPSNKVTEKGKDVELRCDPISGHTALYWYRQSLGQGLEFLIYFQGNSAPDKSGLPSDRFSAERTGGSVSTLTIQRTQQEDSAVYLCASSLYRGVAEAFFGQGTRLTVV.

This chain links TRBV28 with TRBJ2-4, with D hard to call. The CDR3 loop spans 14 amino acids. Germline CDR1 and CDR2: MDHEN and SYDVKM. Trimming left V 2 bases short and J 0 bases short, with 5 bases between. The CDR3 here is CASSLLVAKNIQYF. CDR3 bases: TGTGCCAGCAGTTTACTAGTAGCCAAAAACATTCAGTACTTC.

This chain links TRBV28 with TRBJ2-1, with D perhaps assigned TRBD1 or TRBD2 (5 bases each). The V gene's germline CDR1 is MDHEN and CDR2 SYDVKM. With 7 bases removed from V and 0 bases from J, the gap between germline ends came to 16 bases. CDR3 length: 16 amino acids. The CDR3 nucleotides are TGTGCCAGCAACGGCATGGGACCTAGCTCCTACAATGAGCAGTTCTTC. Translating it yields CASNGMGPSSYNEQFF.

The sample holds one count of this clone. V and J are TRBV10-2 and TRBJ1-1; D is uncertain. Trimming shortened V by 5 bases and J by 1 base, and 11 bases separated the two germline ends. Germline CDR1 is WSHSY and CDR2 is SAAADI. The CDR3 is 14 residues long. This chain's CDR3 is CASSSRTSNTEAFF. CDR3 DNA: TGCGCCAGCAGTAGCCGAACGTCGAACACTGAAGCTTTCTTT.

This chain links TRBV6-5 with TRBJ2-5; 8 bases line up with TRBD1. CDR3 length equals 14 residues. Germline CDR1 and CDR2: MNHEY and SVGAGI. The trim removed 5 bases at V and 4 bases at J, leaving 6 bases unmatched. In DNA form, the CDR3 reads TGTGCCAGCAGTCTAGACAGGGGTGGAGAGACCCAGTACTTC. Translation: CASSLDRGGETQYF.

V is TRBV5-4 and J is TRBJ2-7; no clear D. The CDR3 totals 14 residues. The V end lost 2 bases, the J end lost 2 bases, and 11 bases lay between the germline ends. Germline CDR1 is SGHNT and CDR2 is YYREEE (reference sequence). The CDR3 DNA is TGTGCCAGCAGCTTCTCTCGACGAGCCTACGAGCAGTACTTC. It codes for CASSFSRRAYEQYF.

This clone was counted once. The V call is TRBV4-1, the J call TRBJ2-7; 9 bases match TRBD1. The CDR3 totals 16 residues. Germline CDR1 reads MGHRA; CDR2 reads YSYEKL. Trimming at V came to 3 bases and at J to 4 bases, leaving 10 bases not matched to a gene. This CDR3 reads CASSHHTGTGIYEQYF. The CDR3 DNA is TGCGCCAGCAGCCATCATACTGGGACAGGGATATACGAGCAGTACTTC.

The rearrangement joins TRBV10-1 to TRBJ1-1, with no clear D. The CDR3 is 14 residues long. The germline V gene encodes CDR1 WNHNN and CDR2 SYGVQD (reference sequence). V lost 5 bases and J lost 1, with 11 bases in between. This chain's CDR3 is CASSLGRQNTEAFF. Written as DNA, the CDR3 is TGCGCCAGCAGTTTAGGCAGACAGAACACTGAAGCTTTCTTT.

To note about this clone: The same CDR3 arises from other DNA sequences in this sample as well. V and J are TRBV5-4 and TRBJ2-1, with 9 nucleotides matching TRBD2. The CDR3 loop spans 16 amino acids. Losses at the gene ends were 4 bases for V and 7 bases for J; bases not matched to a gene: 12. The germline V gene encodes CDR1 SGHNT and CDR2 YYREEE (reference sequence). This CDR3 is CASSAKRQTSGNEQFF. Written as DNA, the CDR3 is TGTGCCAGCAGCGCAAAACGACAGACTAGCGGTAATGAGCAGTTCTTC.